This is a list of T cell receptor beta chains from one sample in a study of blood T cell repertoires in COVID-19. TCRdb keeps only in-frame clones here, not all; method: immunoSEQ multiplex PCR. Seen here are tens of thousands of clones, approximately 80% observed once, and the top ten hold over 9.5%. Sequenced sample: peripheral blood. The origin of the receptors is a human donor in a cohort sampled during active COVID-19. CDR3s include the opening cysteine and the closing phenylalanine or tryptophan. The D gene is left open where the match is weak. Part of the rows lack a size; the others show once, few, many or a class for expanded clones.

V gene,D gene,clone size,J gene,CDR3 protein,CDR3 DNA
TRBV6-6,.,.,TRBJ2-7,CASRAPDGSYEQYF,TGTGCCAGCAGAGCCCCCGACGGGTCCTACGAGCAGTACTTC
TRBV4-2,.,.,TRBJ2-6,CASSQDSLAVASASGANVLTF,TGTGCCAGCAGCCAAGATTCGTTAGCGGTAGCCTCAGCCTCTGGGGCCAACGTCCTGACTTTC
TRBV11-2,.,.,TRBJ2-3,CASSLRGQGSSTDTQYF,TGTGCCAGCAGCTTAAGGGGTCAGGGGTCGAGCACAGATACGCAGTATTTT
TRBV6-2/TRBV6-3,TRBD1,.,TRBJ2-1,CASSDPPGTGYNEQFF,TGTGCCAGCAGTGACCCCCCCGGGACAGGGTACAATGAGCAGTTCTTC
TRBV29-1,.,.,TRBJ2-1,CSVEGSDAYNEQFF,TGCAGCGTTGAGGGGAGCGATGCCTACAATGAGCAGTTCTTC
TRBV29-1,.,.,TRBJ1-2,CSVRQSYGYTF,TGCAGCGTACGACAGAGCTATGGCTACACCTTC
TRBV4-1,TRBD1,.,TRBJ1-1,CASSSPPRGTGGTEAFF,TGCGCCAGCAGCTCCCCCCCGAGGGGGACAGGGGGCACTGAAGCTTTCTTT
TRBV7-9,TRBD1,once,TRBJ1-6,CASTVGTGNAYNSPLHF,TGTGCCAGCACCGTCGGGACAGGGAACGCCTATAATTCACCCCTCCACTTT
TRBV19,TRBD2,once,TRBJ2-5,CASSMGLAATYQETQYF,TGTGCCAGTAGTATGGGGCTAGCGGCTACGTACCAAGAGACCCAGTACTTC
TRBV18,TRBD1,.,TRBJ2-7,CASSPHVGQGYYEQYF,TGTGCCAGCTCACCCCACGTCGGACAGGGTTATTACGAGCAGTACTTC
TRBV2,TRBD2,.,TRBJ2-2,CASIAGENTGELFF,TGTGCCAGCATAGCGGGTGAGAACACCGGGGAGCTGTTTTTT
TRBV6-1,.,.,TRBJ1-1,CASSEAGRGEAFF,TGTGCCAGCAGTGAAGCGGGGAGGGGTGAAGCTTTCTTT
TRBV15,.,.,TRBJ2-7,CATSRRQPPLYEQYF,TGTGCCACCAGCAGAAGACAGCCTCCCCTCTACGAGCAGTACTTC
TRBV9,TRBD1,.,TRBJ1-4,CASSMGQGTNEKLFF,TGTGCCAGCAGCATGGGACAGGGGACTAATGAAAAACTGTTTTTT
TRBV3-1/TRBV3-2,TRBD2,.,TRBJ2-3,CASSQTSGGVTDTQYF,TGTGCCAGCAGCCAGACTAGCGGTGGGGTCACAGATACGCAGTATTTT
TRBV11-2,TRBD2,few,TRBJ2-7,CASSTYIGTRYFEQYF,TGTGCCAGCAGCACATACATAGGGACTAGGTACTTCGAGCAGTACTTC
TRBV19,TRBD2,.,TRBJ2-3,CASSRIYTSGTDTQYF,TGTGCCAGTAGCCGCATATACACTAGCGGCACAGATACGCAGTATTTT
TRBV28,.,.,TRBJ1-2,CASFQGTRNYGYTF,TGTGCCAGCTTCCAGGGTACGCGTAACTATGGCTACACCTTC